This T cell receptor beta chain was obtained from a study of T cell responses to AZD1222 COVID-19 vaccine (dated by TCRdb to the early 2020s). A note on the overall study: AZD1222 recipients given second doses at about 4 weeks or at about 12 weeks were pooled, since spike-specific TCR depth and breadth were not found to differ between the two schedules. A total of 233 trial participants underwent TCR sequencing, of whom 207 received two doses of AZD1222 and 26 received two doses of the MenACWY control vaccine. Trial participants were enrolled by age into subgroups of 18-55, 56-69 and 70-plus years, and about 150, 27 and 61 TCR-sequenced participants, respectively, were included in these subgroups.

The sample's time point label, decoded: baseline before first vaccination. Vaccinee samples came from UK trials COV001 and COV002, including a single-blind randomized controlled phase 2/3 trial of AZD1222 (ChAdOx1 nCoV-19) in healthy adults. For TCRbeta chain sequencing, PBMC samples were collected from trial participants at day 0 and at day 28 after the second dose. The CDR3 regions of human TCRbeta chains were analyzed by immunosequencing. The paper's data handling went like this. Repertoire TCRs were matched against a reference library of SARS-CoV-2-specific TCRs generated with the MIRA antigen-specificity platform. Breadth was defined as the fraction of unique TCRs that were SARS-CoV-2-associated, and depth was defined as the fraction of total T cells that were SARS-CoV-2-associated. Using the MIRA data, every spike-specific TCR was mapped to the spike region that the TCR reacted to and assigned to either a CD4 or a CD8 class. Log10-transformed breadth and depth values were compared by one-way ANOVA with Sidak's multiple comparisons tests. As stored in TCRdb, this immuneACCESS dataset retains in-frame rearrangements with V and J assigned. A fraction of the clones does not appear; measured against another copy, unresolved V genes explain less than half of the discrepancy, and the remainder lacks a known reason. V, J and clone size derive from that table, while D and trimming were established from the DNA sequence. The sample table shows about 60,000 clones, and 75% to 90% are seen once. The top ten constitute 16% of the sample.

Concerning this clone itself: No cognate antigen has been identified for it. No base-level quality is on record; no much larger clone is a single base apart.

What the work shows at the level of the full study, not this receptor alone: CD4 TCRs associated with the vaccine covered the entire spike protein, and the dominant responses were in regions 160-218 and 743-854. Conclusions about previously exposed vaccinees are limited because only six or seven AZD1222 recipients were SARS-CoV-2 seropositive at baseline. Nearly half of unique spike-specific TCRs reportedly recognized epitopes outside regions mutated in the B.1.351 and B.1.1.7 variants. Most participants were white British and females outnumbered males, and the authors suggested that clonal diversity may have been underestimated. Because no day 14 peak-response samples were available, the repertoires could be characterized only after the peak T cell response. In the small 56-69-year group, the increase in depth fell short of significance, most likely because of low power. Spike-specific TCR breadth and depth rose significantly after two AZD1222 doses compared with day 0 and with MenACWY recipients.

For CDR1 and CDR2, the germline V gene (reference sequence) lists SGHKS and YYEKEE. The CDR3 goes from the cysteine to the phenylalanine over 11 residues. Only CDR3 DNA is held: 33 bases, read in frame from base 1. The V end loses 2 bases and the J end loses 4 bases, and a stretch of 3 bases separates them. The receptor's source is an adult in good health. The chain uses TRBV5-5 and TRBJ1-2, with the D gene uncertain. The sequenced sample was peripheral blood, obtained on day 0 of AZD1222 vaccination. The bases read TGTGCCAGCAGCTTCCTCTATGGCTACACCTTC. It translates as CASSFLYGYTF.